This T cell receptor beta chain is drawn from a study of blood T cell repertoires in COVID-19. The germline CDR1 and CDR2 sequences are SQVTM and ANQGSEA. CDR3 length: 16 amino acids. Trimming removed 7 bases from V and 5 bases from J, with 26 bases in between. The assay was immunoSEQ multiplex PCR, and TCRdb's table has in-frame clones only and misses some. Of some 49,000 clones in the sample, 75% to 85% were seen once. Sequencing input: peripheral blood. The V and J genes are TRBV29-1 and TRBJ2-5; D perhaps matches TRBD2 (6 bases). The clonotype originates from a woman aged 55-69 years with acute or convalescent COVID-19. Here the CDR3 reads CSAEGLATRLWETQYF. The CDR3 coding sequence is TGCAGCGCCGAGGGCCTAGCGACCCGACTCTGGGAGACCCAGTACTTC.